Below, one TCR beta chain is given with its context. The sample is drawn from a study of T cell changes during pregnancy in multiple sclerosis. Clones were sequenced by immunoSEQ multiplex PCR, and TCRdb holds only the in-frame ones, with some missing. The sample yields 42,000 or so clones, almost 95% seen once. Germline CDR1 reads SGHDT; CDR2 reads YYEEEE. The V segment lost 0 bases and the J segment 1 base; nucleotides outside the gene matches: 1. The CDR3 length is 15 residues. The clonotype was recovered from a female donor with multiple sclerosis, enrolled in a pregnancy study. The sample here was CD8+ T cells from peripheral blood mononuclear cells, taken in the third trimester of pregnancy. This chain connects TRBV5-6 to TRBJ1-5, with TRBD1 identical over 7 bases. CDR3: CASSLDRGSNQPQHF. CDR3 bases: TGTGCCAGCAGCTTGGACAGGGGAAGCAATCAGCCCCAGCATTTT.